This is a list of T cell receptor beta chains from one sample in a study of preoperative IRX-2 immunotherapy in early breast cancer. Sequenced by immunoSEQ multiplex PCR; TCRdb stores in-frame clones only, minus some. This table holds fewer than 3,500 clones, 78% found once. The sequencing here drew on tumor tissue, taken after IRX-2 immunotherapy. These receptor sequences come from a human donor with breast cancer. Both conserved end residues are part of each CDR3. The D gene is left open where the match is weak. Only some rows state a clone size, as once, few, many or a class for expanded clones.

d_call	clone_size	v_call	j_call	cdr3_nt	cdr3_aa
TRBD1	few	TRBV15	TRBJ1-3	TGTGCCACCAGAAACGACAGGGTTCGAATCTCTGGAAACACCATATATTTT	CATRNDRVRISGNTIYF
TRBD2	once	TRBV19	TRBJ2-3	TGTGCCAGTAGCCGGGAGGGCCCTCGGGATACGCAGTATTTT	CASSREGPRDTQYF
TRBD1	-	TRBV6-8	TRBJ1-6	TGTGCCAGCAAAACCGGGACAGGGTCTGCTGGTTCACCCCTCCACTTT	CASKTGTGSAGSPLHF
TRBD1	-	TRBV11-3	TRBJ1-2	TGTGCCAGCAGCCTGGACAGGTCTAGGTCGGCTTCTCTCGGCTACACCTTC	CASSLDRSRSASLGYTF
-	-	TRBV25-1	TRBJ1-1	TGTGCCAGCAGCCCATACAGGACGAACACTGAAGCTTTCTTT	CASSPYRTNTEAFF
-	-	TRBV30	TRBJ2-1	TGTGCCGCGGGGCACTTGCGTAATGAGCAGTTCTTC	CAAGHLRNEQFF
-	few	TRBV29-1	TRBJ1-2	TGCAGCGTTAGAGACAGCCATGAGGGCTACACCTTC	CSVRDSHEGYTF
TRBD1	-	TRBV11-3	TRBJ1-5	TGTGCCAGCAGCGCTATGACAGGGCGAAATCAGCCCCAGCATTTT	CASSAMTGRNQPQHF
-	-	TRBV28	TRBJ2-1	TGTGCCAGCAGTTTATCGGGCCATGAGCAGTTCTTC	CASSLSGHEQFF
TRBD2	-	TRBV11-1	TRBJ2-5	TGTGCCAGCAGCGAGACTAGCGTGGCGGGCCTGATCGGAGAGACCCAGTACTTC	CASSETSVAGLIGETQYF
-	-	TRBV28	TRBJ1-5	TGTGCCAGCAGTCCCCTGAACGGGAGGCAGCCCCAGCATTTT	CASSPLNGRQPQHF
-	-	TRBV28	TRBJ1-1	TGTGCCAGCAGTTTTTTCCTTTCGGGACATGGGTCATTCATGAACACTGAAGCTTTCTTT	CASSFFLSGHGSFMNTEAFF
-	-	TRBV30	TRBJ1-2	TGTGCCTGGAGTGTAGAAGCCCTGCGGGGCTACACCTTC	CAWSVEALRGYTF
TRBD2	-	TRBV6-1	TRBJ2-2	TGTGCCAGCAGTGAAGAGAGCGGGAGTCTCACCGGGGAGCTGTTTTTT	CASSEESGSLTGELFF
TRBD1	-	TRBV23-1	TRBJ2-7	TGCGCCAGCAGCAAGGGACAGTCCTACGAGCAGTACTTC	CASSKGQSYEQYF
-	-	TRBV6-8	TRBJ2-7	TGTGCCAGCAGTCTTAACCGAAACTACGAGCAGTACTTC	CASSLNRNYEQYF
TRBD1	-	TRBV29-1	TRBJ2-3	TGCAGCGTTGGGGGTACAGGGGACACAGATACGCAGTATTTT	CSVGGTGDTDTQYF
-	-	TRBV29-1	TRBJ1-2	TGCAGCGTTGAAGCTCTCGTTAGGACGGAGGCCTATGGCTACACCTTC	CSVEALVRTEAYGYTF
-	few	TRBV28	TRBJ2-3	TGTGCCAGCAGTTTACTGGCTCTCTGGGATACGCAGTATTTT	CASSLLALWDTQYF
-	-	TRBV7-6	TRBJ2-3	TGTGCCAGCAGCTTGGGTGGGCGCACAGATACGCAGTATTTT	CASSLGGRTDTQYF
TRBD1	once	TRBV19	TRBJ2-1	TGTGCCAGTAGTATAGGTTCGACAGGGGCTGAGCAGTTCTTC	CASSIGSTGAEQFF
TRBD1	-	TRBV6-8	TRBJ1-1	TGTGCCAGCTTACCTTTCGGGACAGGGCAAAGGCGGACTGAAGCTTTCTTT	CASLPFGTGQRRTEAFF
-	once	TRBV28	TRBJ1-4	TGTGCCAGCAGTTTATGGGAGAGTAGTAATGAAAAACTGTTTTTT	CASSLWESSNEKLFF
TRBD1	-	TRBV28	TRBJ1-6	TGTGCCAGCAGGAGGGACAGGCAGAATTCACCCCTCCACTTT	CASRRDRQNSPLHF
-	few	TRBV10-3	TRBJ1-1	TGTGCCATCAGTGAGGGTGAAGGGCTCGTGAACACTGAAGCTTTCTTT	CAISEGEGLVNTEAFF
-	-	TRBV7-1	TRBJ1-1	TGTGCCAGCAGCTCCAACAGTGGAACTGAAGCTTTCTTT	CASSSNSGTEAFF
TRBD2	-	TRBV5-1	TRBJ2-5	TGCGCCAGCAGCTTAAACGGACTAGCGGTAGAGACCCAGTACTTC	CASSLNGLAVETQYF
-	-	TRBV7-5	TRBJ2-3	TGTGCCAGCAGTTTCAGGACAGGGGGCCCTAGCACAGATACGCAGTATTTT	CASSFRTGGPSTDTQYF
TRBD2	few	TRBV11-3	TRBJ2-7	TGTGCCAGCAGCGAGCCGCCGGGACTACGTGGCGAGCAGTACTTC	CASSEPPGLRGEQYF
TRBD2	-	TRBV7-7	TRBJ2-3	TGTGCCAGCAGCTTGTATAGCGGGTTCACAGATACGCAGTATTTT	CASSLYSGFTDTQYF
-	-	TRBV7-7	TRBJ1-2	TGTGCCAGCAGCTTGGCCAGGACATACTCATATGGCTACACCTTC	CASSLARTYSYGYTF